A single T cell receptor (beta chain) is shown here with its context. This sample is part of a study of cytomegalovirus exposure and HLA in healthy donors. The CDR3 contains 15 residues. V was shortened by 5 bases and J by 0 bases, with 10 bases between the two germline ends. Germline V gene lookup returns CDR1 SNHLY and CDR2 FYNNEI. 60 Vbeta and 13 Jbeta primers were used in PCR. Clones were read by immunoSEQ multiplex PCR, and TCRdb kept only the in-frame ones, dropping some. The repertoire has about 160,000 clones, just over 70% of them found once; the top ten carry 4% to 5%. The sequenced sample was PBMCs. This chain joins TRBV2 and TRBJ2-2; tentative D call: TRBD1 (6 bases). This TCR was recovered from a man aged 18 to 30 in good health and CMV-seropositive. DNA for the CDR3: TGTGCCAGCAGTCCGGGGACACCGAACACCGGGGAGCTGTTTTTT. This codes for CASSPGTPNTGELFF.